This TCR beta chain is from a study of blood T cells in healthy people across ages. Study details: T cells yielded about one barcoded beta molecule per two cells through template switching.

Primed by a sample-barcoded 5' primer and a J-beta primer mix, a second PCR proceeded for 7 to 11 cycles. Tagging of each cDNA molecule was performed by a template-switch adaptor with 12 random nucleotides. TCRdb processed the 5' RACE reads anew with MiXCR; each CDR3 protein has one entry. The data hold about 1.5 million distinct CDR3 sequences, with about 43% observed a single time. The CDR3 covers 16 residues. CDR1 SGHVS and CDR2 FQNEAQ come from the germline V gene. With 0 bases removed from V and 6 bases from J, the gap between germline ends came to 16 bases. The receptor's source is a woman under 30 in good health. Sequencing was performed on blood. The V gene is TRBV7-8, the J gene TRBJ2-3, with D hard to call. CDR3 sequence (DNA): TGTGCCAGCAGCTTAGCGCCCGGTCTCCAGGCGGATACGCAGTATTTT. This codes for CASSLAPGLQADTQYF. Full variable domain (rest looked up from reference TRBV7-8 and TRBJ2-3): GAGVSQSPRYKVAKRGQDVALRCDPISGHVSLFWYQQALGQGPEFLTYFQNEAQLDKSGLPSDRFFAERPEGSVSTLKIQRTQQEDSAVYLCASSLAPGLQADTQYFGPGTRLTVL.